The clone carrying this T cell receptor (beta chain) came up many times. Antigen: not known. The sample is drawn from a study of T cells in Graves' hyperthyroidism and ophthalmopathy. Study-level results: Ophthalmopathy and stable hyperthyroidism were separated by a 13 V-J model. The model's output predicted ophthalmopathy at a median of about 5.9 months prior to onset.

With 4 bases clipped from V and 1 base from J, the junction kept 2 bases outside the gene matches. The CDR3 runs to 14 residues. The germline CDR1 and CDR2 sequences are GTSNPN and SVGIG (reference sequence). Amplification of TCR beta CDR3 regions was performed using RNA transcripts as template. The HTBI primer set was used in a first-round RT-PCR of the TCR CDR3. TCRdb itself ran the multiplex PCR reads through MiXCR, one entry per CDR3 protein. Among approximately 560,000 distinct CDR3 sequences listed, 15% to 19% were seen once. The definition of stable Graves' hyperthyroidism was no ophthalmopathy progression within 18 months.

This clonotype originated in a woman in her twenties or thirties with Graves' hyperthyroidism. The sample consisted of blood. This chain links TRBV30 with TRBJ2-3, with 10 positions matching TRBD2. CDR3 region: CAWNGLAGTDTQYF. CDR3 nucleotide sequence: TGTGCCTGGAACGGACTAGCGGGCACAGATACGCAGTATTTT. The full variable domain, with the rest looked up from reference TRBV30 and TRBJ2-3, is SQTIHQWPATLVQPVGSPLSLECTVEGTSNPNLYWYRQAAGRGLQLLFYSVGIGQISSEVPQNLSASRPQDRQFILSSKKLLLSDSGFYLCAWNGLAGTDTQYFGPGTRLTVL.